These T cell receptor beta chains were read from a single sample in a study of blood T cell repertoires in COVID-19. The table came from immunoSEQ multiplex PCR; TCRdb's copy has only in-frame clones and leaves some out. Of approximately 140,000 clones listed, 75% to 90% are singletons. Sequencing input: peripheral blood. These receptors were collected from a man aged 18-30 years with COVID-19, enrolled during active disease. The CDR3 runs from the conserved cysteine through the conserved F or W. The D gene is left open where the match is weak. The size of a clone is reported for some rows only, either as once, few or many, or as a class for expanded clones.

j_gene | len | d_gene | abundance | v_gene | CDR3nt | CDR3aa
TRBJ2-7 | 14 | TRBD1 | once | TRBV28 | TGTGCCAGCAGTGGGGACAGGGGTGCCTACGAGCAGTACTTC | CASSGDRGAYEQYF
TRBJ2-7 | 13 | NA | once | TRBV10-2 | TGCGCCAGCATAGATAGGGACTCTTACGAGCAGTACTTC | CASIDRDSYEQYF
TRBJ2-7 | 16 | NA | NA | TRBV18 | TGTGCCAGCTCACTAGCCCAAGGGACTTATACCTACGAGCAGTACTTC | CASSLAQGTYTYEQYF
TRBJ2-5 | 15 | NA | NA | TRBV19 | TGTGCCAGTAGTATTGAGGTAGCGGCTATGGGGACCCAGTACTTC | CASSIEVAAMGTQYF
TRBJ1-2 | 13 | NA | once | TRBV30 | TGTGCCTGGGTATCTAGGGGAAACTATGGCTACACCTTC | CAWVSRGNYGYTF
TRBJ2-7 | 14 | NA | NA | TRBV28 | TGTGCCAGCAGTTTAAGCACGGGTTTCTACGAGCAGTACTTC | CASSLSTGFYEQYF
TRBJ2-3 | 14 | TRBD2 | NA | TRBV6-5 | TGTGCCAGCAGTTCGGGACTAGTGTTAGATACGCAGTATTTT | CASSSGLVLDTQYF
TRBJ2-5 | 14 | NA | NA | TRBV2 | TGTGCCAGCACTTCCGACAGGTCCCCGGAGACCCAGTACTTC | CASTSDRSPETQYF
TRBJ2-1 | 14 | TRBD2 | NA | TRBV3-1/TRBV3-2 | TGTGCCAGCAGCCCCGTAGGGCTAGCGGATGAGCAGTTCTTC | CASSPVGLADEQFF
TRBJ1-1 | 17 | TRBD1 | NA | TRBV7-7 | TGTGCCAGCAGCCCACCAGACGACAGGGGTAAGGGCACTGAAGCTTTCTTT | CASSPPDDRGKGTEAFF
TRBJ2-1 | 15 | NA | few | TRBV19 | TGTGCCAGTAGCGCCCAGGGGGTTGGGGGGAATGAGCAGTTCTTC | CASSAQGVGGNEQFF
TRBJ1-2 | 13 | NA | NA | TRBV5-1 | TGCGCCAGCAGCTTGCTACAGGGAGTGGCGGACACCTTC | CASSLLQGVADTF
TRBJ2-5 | 15 | TRBD1 | NA | TRBV5-1 | TGCGCCAGCATCCCCGGGACAGGGGGCGGAGAGACCCAGTACTTC | CASIPGTGGGETQYF
TRBJ2-6 | 16 | NA | NA | TRBV6-4 | TGTGCCAGCAGTGACAGGCCGGGTGCCGGGGCCAACGTCCTGACTTTC | CASSDRPGAGANVLTF
TRBJ2-5 | 16 | TRBD2 | NA | TRBV4-3 | TGCGCCAGCAGCCAATGGACTAGCGGGGGGGAAGAGACCCAGTACTTC | CASSQWTSGGEETQYF
TRBJ2-7 | 16 | TRBD2 | NA | TRBV7-2 | TGTGCCAGCAGCTTAGTTATAGCGGGACTCTCCTACGAGCAGTACTTC | CASSLVIAGLSYEQYF
TRBJ1-1 | 12 | NA | few | TRBV5-4 | TGTGCCAGCAGCTTCGGACTGTCTGAAGCTTTCTTT | CASSFGLSEAFF
TRBJ1-2 | 15 | TRBD1 | NA | TRBV4-3 | TGCGCCAGCAGCCAAGATGGACAGGGAGACTATGGCTACACCTTC | CASSQDGQGDYGYTF
TRBJ2-5 | 16 | TRBD1 | NA | TRBV24-1 | TGTGCCACCAGTGATGCCGGGACAGGGGATGAAGAGACCCAGTACTTC | CATSDAGTGDEETQYF
TRBJ2-1 | 15 | TRBD2 | NA | TRBV18 | TGTGCCAGCTCGCGATCCGGGACTAGCGGGAGGGGGCAGTTCTTC | CASSRSGTSGRGQFF
TRBJ1-1 | 13 | TRBD1 | NA | TRBV10-3 | TGTGCCGGATGGCAGGGGGCGATAGCTGAAGCTTTCTTT | CAGWQGAIAEAFF
TRBJ1-3 | 15 | NA | NA | TRBV18 | TGTGCCAGCTCAACAATAGGGGAAGCTGGAAACACCATATATTTT | CASSTIGEAGNTIYF
TRBJ1-6 | 14 | NA | NA | TRBV6-5 | TGTGCCAGCAGTAAACAGGGAGATAATTCACCCCTCCACTTT | CASSKQGDNSPLHF
TRBJ1-2 | 17 | TRBD1 | NA | TRBV5-6 | TGTGCCAGCAGCTCGCCGGGACAGGGGTCCAGGGGGTATGGCTACACCTTC | CASSSPGQGSRGYGYTF
TRBJ2-7 | 13 | TRBD1 | NA | TRBV18 | TGTGCCAGCGCCCGGGACAGGACCTACGAGCAGTACTTC | CASARDRTYEQYF
TRBJ2-7 | 15 | TRBD1 | NA | TRBV27 | TGTGCCAGCAGGAATCCGACAGGGCGCTCCTACGAGCAGTACTTC | CASRNPTGRSYEQYF
TRBJ1-2 | 14 | TRBD1 | NA | TRBV5-1 | TGCGCCAGCAGCTTGGGACAGGGGTTCGGCGGCTACACCTTC | CASSLGQGFGGYTF
TRBJ2-2 | 12 | NA | NA | TRBV7-3 | TGTGCCAGCAGCTTAATAACCGGGGAGCTGTTTTTT | CASSLITGELFF
TRBJ2-3 | 11 | NA | NA | TRBV7-9 | TGTGCCAGCAGCCCCCGGGATACGCAGTATTTT | CASSPRDTQYF
TRBJ2-3 | 19 | NA | NA | TRBV4-1 | TGCGCCAGCAGCCAACCCCGACTCCGGGAACCTAGGGCCACAGATACGCAGTATTTT | CASSQPRLREPRATDTQYF
TRBJ2-3 | 15 | NA | NA | TRBV19 | TGTGCCAGTAGTATAGGGCTAGCGACCACAGATACGCAGTATTTT | CASSIGLATTDTQYF
TRBJ1-5 | 15 | NA | NA | TRBV19 | TGTGCCAGTAGTATGGGGACTTTTTTCAATCAGCCCCAGCATTTT | CASSMGTFFNQPQHF
TRBJ2-3 | 15 | NA | NA | TRBV6-6 | TGTGCCAGCAGTTACCCAGGTCCGGTGGTAAATACGCAGTATTTT | CASSYPGPVVNTQYF
TRBJ2-4 | 14 | NA | NA | TRBV3-1/TRBV3-2 | TGTGCCAGCAGCGCCGGAAATGGGGGGAACATTCAGTACTTC | CASSAGNGGNIQYF
TRBJ1-2 | 15 | TRBD1 | few | TRBV7-2 | TGTGCCAGCAGCTTTGGGGACAGGGGAAGATATGGCTACACCTTC | CASSFGDRGRYGYTF
TRBJ2-7 | 16 | TRBD1 | once | TRBV7-2 | TGTGCCAGCAGCTCCCATGGAGGGGACAGGGTGTTCGAGCAGTACTTC | CASSSHGGDRVFEQYF
TRBJ2-2 | 13 | NA | once | TRBV3-1/TRBV3-2 | TGTGCCAGCAGCTGGAGGGGAACCGGGGAGCTGTTTTTT | CASSWRGTGELFF
TRBJ1-5 | 15 | NA | NA | TRBV2 | TGTGCCAGCAGTGAAGTCAGCGGCAGATTCGCGTCCCAGCATTTT | CASSEVSGRFASQHF
TRBJ2-1 | 15 | NA | NA | TRBV5-1 | TGCGCCAGCAGCTTGGCGGGAGCCCCCTACAATGAGCAGTTCTTC | CASSLAGAPYNEQFF
TRBJ2-7 | 16 | NA | NA | TRBV5-1 | TGCGCCAGCAGCCCCCGGATTGCAGGCATCACCTACGAGCAGTACTTC | CASSPRIAGITYEQYF
TRBJ1-2 | 12 | TRBD1 | NA | TRBV10-2 | TGCGCCAGCAGTGAGATAGGGGGCGGCTACACCTTC | CASSEIGGGYTF
TRBJ2-1 | 12 | NA | NA | TRBV5-1 | TGCGCCAGCAGCTTGGCCCTGAATGAGCAGTTCTTC | CASSLALNEQFF
TRBJ2-7 | 15 | TRBD2 | NA | TRBV9 | TGTGCCAGCAGCGTAGCTTCTAGCGGGGTCTACGAGCAGTACTTC | CASSVASSGVYEQYF
TRBJ2-6 | 20 | NA | NA | TRBV27 | TGTGCCAGCAGTTTGTTCGCACAAATACGGGGACACTCTGGGGCCAACGTCCTGACTTTC | CASSLFAQIRGHSGANVLTF
TRBJ1-1 | 15 | NA | NA | TRBV10-3 | TGTGCCATCAGTGTAAGGGGTGTCAGGAACACTGAAGCTTTCTTT | CAISVRGVRNTEAFF
TRBJ2-5 | 14 | NA | NA | TRBV24-1 | TGTGCCACCAGTGACAGGACAGCGGAAGAGACCCAGTACTTC | CATSDRTAEETQYF
TRBJ1-1 | 13 | NA | NA | TRBV10-2 | TGCGCCAGCAGTGACTACCGTGATACTGAAGCTTTCTTT | CASSDYRDTEAFF
TRBJ1-2 | 14 | NA | NA | TRBV7-9 | TGTGCCAGCAGCGTCGGACAGCTTAACTATGGCTACACCTTC | CASSVGQLNYGYTF
TRBJ1-5 | 14 | NA | NA | TRBV19 | TGTGCCAGTACCTGGCGGGGGGCGGGTCAGCCCCAGCATTTT | CASTWRGAGQPQHF
TRBJ2-7 | 13 | NA | once | TRBV25-1 | TGTGCCAGCAGGGGCAGTAACTCCTACGAGCAGTACTTC | CASRGSNSYEQYF
TRBJ2-5 | 14 | TRBD1 | NA | TRBV28 | TGTGCCAGCAGTCCGGGACAGCTCCAAGAGACCCAGTACTTC | CASSPGQLQETQYF